This T cell receptor (beta chain) was identified in a study of CD8 T cells in ankylosing spondylitis. Quantitative 5'-RACE with molecular barcodes generated TCR beta libraries. Using its own MiXCR run on the 5' RACE reads, TCRdb lists one record per CDR3 protein. Of about 200,000 distinct CDR3 sequences in the sample, roughly 24% were seen once. This clonotype was counted at least ten times. Its specificity is unknown. General study points: Characteristic, it appeared, of ankylosing spondylitis blood was a TCR beta motif of about eight highly homologous variants. Significant enrichment of disease-linked clones was reported in matched ankylosing spondylitis synovial fluid.

Sequenced: blood, either unsorted or a sorted T cell fraction (not recorded which). The receptor was derived from a male donor with ankylosing spondylitis or in good health (not recorded which).

In DNA, the CDR3 is TGTGCCAGCAGCCAAGATTTGGCGGGAGAGCAGGCCCAGTACTTC. Translated: CASSQDLAGEQAQYF. This chain connects TRBV3-1 to TRBJ2-5; the match to TRBD2 covers 7 bases. Germline assignment: CDR1 LGHDT and CDR2 YNNKEL (reference sequence). The CDR3 covers 15 residues. J gave up 9 bases and V 0 bases, and 10 bases lay outside the gene matches.